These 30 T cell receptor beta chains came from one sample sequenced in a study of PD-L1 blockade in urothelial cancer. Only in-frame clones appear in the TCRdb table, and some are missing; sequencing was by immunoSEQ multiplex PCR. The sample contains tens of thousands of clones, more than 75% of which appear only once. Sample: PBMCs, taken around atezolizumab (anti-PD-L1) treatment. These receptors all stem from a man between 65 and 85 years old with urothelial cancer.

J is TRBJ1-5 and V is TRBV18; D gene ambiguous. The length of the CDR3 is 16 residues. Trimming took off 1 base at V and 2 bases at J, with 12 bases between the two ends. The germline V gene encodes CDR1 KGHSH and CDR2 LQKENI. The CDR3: CASSPLPPQGNQPQHF. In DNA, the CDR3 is TGTGCCAGCTCACCACTCCCTCCCCAGGGCAATCAGCCCCAGCATTTT.

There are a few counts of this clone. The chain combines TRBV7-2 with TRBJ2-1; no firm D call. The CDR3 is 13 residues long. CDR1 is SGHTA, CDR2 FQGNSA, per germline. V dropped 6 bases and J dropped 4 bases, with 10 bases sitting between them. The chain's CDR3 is CASRSAPYNEQFF. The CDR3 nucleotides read TGTGCCAGCAGGTCAGCGCCTTACAATGAGCAGTTCTTC.

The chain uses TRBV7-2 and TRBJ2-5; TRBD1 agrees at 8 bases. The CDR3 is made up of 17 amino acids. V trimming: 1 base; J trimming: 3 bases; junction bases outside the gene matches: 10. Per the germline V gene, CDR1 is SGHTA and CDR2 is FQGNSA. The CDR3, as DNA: TGTGCCAGCAGCTTAGAGCCAGGGGGCATTGGGAAAGAGACCCAGTACTTC. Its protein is CASSLEPGGIGKETQYF.

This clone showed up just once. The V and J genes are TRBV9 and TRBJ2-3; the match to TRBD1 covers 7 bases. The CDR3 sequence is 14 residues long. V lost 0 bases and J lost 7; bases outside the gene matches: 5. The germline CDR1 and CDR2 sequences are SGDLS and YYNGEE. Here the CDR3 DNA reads TGTGCCAGCAGCGTAGGACAGGGATCGAATACGCAGTATTTT. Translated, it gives CASSVGQGSNTQYF.

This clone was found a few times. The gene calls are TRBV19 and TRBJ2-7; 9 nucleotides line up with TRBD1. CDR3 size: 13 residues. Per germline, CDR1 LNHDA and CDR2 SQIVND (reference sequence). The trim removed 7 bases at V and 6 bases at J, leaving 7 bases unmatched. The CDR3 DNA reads TGTGCCAGTATACGGGGACAGGGTGGCGAGCAGTACTTC. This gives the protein CASIRGQGGEQYF.

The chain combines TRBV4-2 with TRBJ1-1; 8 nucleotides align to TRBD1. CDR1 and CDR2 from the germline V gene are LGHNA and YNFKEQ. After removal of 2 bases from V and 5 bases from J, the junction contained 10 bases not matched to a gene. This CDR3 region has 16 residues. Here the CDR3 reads CASSQPPGQARTEAFF. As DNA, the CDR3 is TGTGCCAGCAGCCAACCCCCGGGACAGGCTAGGACTGAAGCTTTCTTT.

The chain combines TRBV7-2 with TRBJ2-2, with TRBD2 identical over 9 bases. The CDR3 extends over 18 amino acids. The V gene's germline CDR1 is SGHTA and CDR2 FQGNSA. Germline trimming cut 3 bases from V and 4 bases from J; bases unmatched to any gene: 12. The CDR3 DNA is TGTGCCAGCAGCTTGTCTGTGGCGGGAGGGCCCGGCACCGGGGAGCTGTTTTTT. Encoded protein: CASSLSVAGGPGTGELFF.

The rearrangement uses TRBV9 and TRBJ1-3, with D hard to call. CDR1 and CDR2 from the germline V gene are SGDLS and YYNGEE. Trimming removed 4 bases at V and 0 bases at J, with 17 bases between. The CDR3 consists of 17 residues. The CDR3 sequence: CASSYPVGQSSGNTIYF. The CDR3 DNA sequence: TGTGCCAGCAGCTACCCGGTCGGTCAAAGCTCTGGAAACACCATATATTTT.

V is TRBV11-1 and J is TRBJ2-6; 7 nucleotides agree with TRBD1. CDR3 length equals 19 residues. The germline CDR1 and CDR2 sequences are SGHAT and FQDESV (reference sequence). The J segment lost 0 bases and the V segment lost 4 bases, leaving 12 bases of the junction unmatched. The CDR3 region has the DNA TGTGCCAGCAGCTCCGGGACAGTCTTGGCCCACTCTGGGGCCAACGTCCTGACTTTC. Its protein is CASSSGTVLAHSGANVLTF.

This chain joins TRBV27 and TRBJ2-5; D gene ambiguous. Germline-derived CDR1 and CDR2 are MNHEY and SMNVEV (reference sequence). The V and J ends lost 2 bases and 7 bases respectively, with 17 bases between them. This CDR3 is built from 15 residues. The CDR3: CASSLSSTRVRTQYF. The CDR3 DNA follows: TGTGCCAGCAGTTTAAGTAGCACCCGCGTGAGGACCCAGTACTTC.

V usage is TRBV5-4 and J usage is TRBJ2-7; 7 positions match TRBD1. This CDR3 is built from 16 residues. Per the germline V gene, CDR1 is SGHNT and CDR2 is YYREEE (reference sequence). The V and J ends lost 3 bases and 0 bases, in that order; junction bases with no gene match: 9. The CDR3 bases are TGTGCCAGCAGCTCAGGGGGTGACAGCCCCTCCTACGAGCAGTACTTC. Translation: CASSSGGDSPSYEQYF.

The CDR3, as DNA: TGTGCCAGTAGTATAGATCAGGGCCAACTCGGTGGCTACACCTTC. This encodes CASSIDQGQLGGYTF. The J gene is TRBJ1-2, the V gene TRBV19; the D gene is possibly TRBD1 (5 bases). Germline-derived CDR1 and CDR2 are LNHDA and SQIVND (reference sequence). The CDR3 is 15 amino acids. Between the trimmed V and J ends, which lost 0 bases and 7 bases, there was a span of 15 bases.

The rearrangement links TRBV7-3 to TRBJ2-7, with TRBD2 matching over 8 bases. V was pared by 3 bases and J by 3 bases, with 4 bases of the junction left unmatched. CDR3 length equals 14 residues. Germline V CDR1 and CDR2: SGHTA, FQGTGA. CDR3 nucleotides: TGTGCCAGCAGCTTGGCGGGAGGAAACTACGAGCAGTACTTC. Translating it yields CASSLAGGNYEQYF.

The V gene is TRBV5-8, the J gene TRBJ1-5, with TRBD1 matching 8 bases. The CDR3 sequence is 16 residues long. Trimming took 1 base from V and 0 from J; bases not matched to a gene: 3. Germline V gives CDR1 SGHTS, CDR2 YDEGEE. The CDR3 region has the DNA TGTGCCAGCAGCTTGACAGGGGGTTATAGCAATCAGCCCCAGCATTTT. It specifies CASSLTGGYSNQPQHF.

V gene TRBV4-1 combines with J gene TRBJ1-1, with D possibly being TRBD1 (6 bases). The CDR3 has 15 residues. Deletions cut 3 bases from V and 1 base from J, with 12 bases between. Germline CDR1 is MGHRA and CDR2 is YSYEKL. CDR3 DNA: TGCGCCAGCAGCCATTATACAGGGCCGAACACTGAAGCTTTCTTT. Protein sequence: CASSHYTGPNTEAFF.

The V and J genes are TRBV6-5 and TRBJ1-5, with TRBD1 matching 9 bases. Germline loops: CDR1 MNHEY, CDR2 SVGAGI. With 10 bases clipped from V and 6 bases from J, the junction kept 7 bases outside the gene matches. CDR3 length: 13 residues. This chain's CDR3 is CATGQGNGQPQHF. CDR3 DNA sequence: TGTGCCACAGGACAGGGGAATGGTCAGCCCCAGCATTTT.

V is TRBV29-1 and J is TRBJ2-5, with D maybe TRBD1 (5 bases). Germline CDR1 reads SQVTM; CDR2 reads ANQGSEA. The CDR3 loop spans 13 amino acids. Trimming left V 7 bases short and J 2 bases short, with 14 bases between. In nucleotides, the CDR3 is TGCAGCGCCTCGGCAGGGTCGCAAGAGACCCAGTACTTC. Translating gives CSASAGSQETQYF.

Here the CDR3 DNA reads TGTGCCAGCAGTCCCCTGACAGGGGTGAACACTGAAGCTTTCTTT. It translates to CASSPLTGVNTEAFF. The chain couples TRBV28 to TRBJ1-1, with 8 bases fitting TRBD1. After removal of 5 bases from V and 0 bases from J, the junction contained 5 bases not matched to a gene. In germline, CDR1 is MDHEN, CDR2 SYDVKM. The CDR3 consists of 15 residues.

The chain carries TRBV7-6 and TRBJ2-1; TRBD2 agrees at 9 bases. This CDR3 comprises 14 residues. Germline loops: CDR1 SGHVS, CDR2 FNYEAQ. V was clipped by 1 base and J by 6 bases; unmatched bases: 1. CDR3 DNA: TGTGCCAGCAGCTTAGGCGGGAGGGGCAATGAGCAGTTCTTC. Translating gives CASSLGGRGNEQFF.

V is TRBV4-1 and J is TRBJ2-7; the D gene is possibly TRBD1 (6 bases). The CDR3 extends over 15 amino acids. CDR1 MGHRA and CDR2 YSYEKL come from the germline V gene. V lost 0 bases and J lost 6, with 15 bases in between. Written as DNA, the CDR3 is TGCGCCAGCAGCCAAGATCCACAGGGCCCCCTCGAGCAGTACTTC. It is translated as CASSQDPQGPLEQYF.

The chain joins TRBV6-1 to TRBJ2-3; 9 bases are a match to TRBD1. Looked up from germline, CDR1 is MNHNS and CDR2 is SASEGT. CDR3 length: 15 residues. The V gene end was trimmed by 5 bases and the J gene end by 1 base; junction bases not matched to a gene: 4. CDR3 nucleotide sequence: TGTGCCAGCAGTTCGGGACAGGGCCGCACAGATACGCAGTATTTT. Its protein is CASSSGQGRTDTQYF.

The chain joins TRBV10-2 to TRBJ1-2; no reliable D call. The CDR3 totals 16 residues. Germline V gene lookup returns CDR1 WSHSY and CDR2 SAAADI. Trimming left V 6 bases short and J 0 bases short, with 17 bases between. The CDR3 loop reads CASSPVGGISNYGYTF. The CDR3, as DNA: TGCGCCAGCAGCCCCGTGGGAGGCATTTCTAACTATGGCTACACCTTC.

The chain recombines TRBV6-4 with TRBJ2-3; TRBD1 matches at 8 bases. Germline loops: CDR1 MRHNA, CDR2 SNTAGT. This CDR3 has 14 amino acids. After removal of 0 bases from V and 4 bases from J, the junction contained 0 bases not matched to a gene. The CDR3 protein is CASSDSRGPDTQYF. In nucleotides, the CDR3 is TGTGCCAGCAGTGACTCCAGGGGGCCAGATACGCAGTATTTT.

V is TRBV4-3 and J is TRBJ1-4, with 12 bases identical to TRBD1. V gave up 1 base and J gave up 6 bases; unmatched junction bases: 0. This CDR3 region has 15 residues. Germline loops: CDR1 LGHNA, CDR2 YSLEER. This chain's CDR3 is CASSQGDRGHEKLFF. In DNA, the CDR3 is TGCGCCAGCAGCCAAGGGGACAGGGGGCATGAAAAACTGTTTTTT.

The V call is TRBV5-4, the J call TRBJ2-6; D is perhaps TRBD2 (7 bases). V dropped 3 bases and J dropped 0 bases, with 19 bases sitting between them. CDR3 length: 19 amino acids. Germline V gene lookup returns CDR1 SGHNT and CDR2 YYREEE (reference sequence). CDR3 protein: CASSWGGGGPHSGANVLTF. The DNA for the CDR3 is TGTGCCAGCAGCTGGGGGGGCGGGGGCCCCCACTCTGGGGCCAACGTCCTGACTTTC.

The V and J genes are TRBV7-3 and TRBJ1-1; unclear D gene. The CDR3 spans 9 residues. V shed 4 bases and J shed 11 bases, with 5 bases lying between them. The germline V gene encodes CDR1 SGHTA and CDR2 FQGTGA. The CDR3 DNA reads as TGTGCCAGCAGCTCGGGTGCTTTCTTT. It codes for CASSSGAFF. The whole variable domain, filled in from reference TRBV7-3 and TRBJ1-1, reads GAGVSQTPSNKVTEKGKYVELRCDPISGHTALYWYRQSLGQGPEFLIYFQGTGAADDSGLPNDRFFAVRPEGSVSTLKIQRTERGDSAVYLCASSSGAFFGQGTRLTVV.

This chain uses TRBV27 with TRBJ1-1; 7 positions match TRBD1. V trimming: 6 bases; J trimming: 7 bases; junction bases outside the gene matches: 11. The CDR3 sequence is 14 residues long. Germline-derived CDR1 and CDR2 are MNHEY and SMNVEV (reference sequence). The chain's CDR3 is CASSRPPGTDEAFF. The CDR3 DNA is TGTGCCAGCAGCCGACCCCCTGGGACAGATGAAGCTTTCTTT.

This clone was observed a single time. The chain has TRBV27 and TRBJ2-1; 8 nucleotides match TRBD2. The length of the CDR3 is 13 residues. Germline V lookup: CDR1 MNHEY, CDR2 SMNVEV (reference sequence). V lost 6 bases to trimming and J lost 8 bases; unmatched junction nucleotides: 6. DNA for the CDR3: TGTGCCAGCAGGGACAGCGGGAGCTATGAGCAGTTCTTC. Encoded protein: CASRDSGSYEQFF.

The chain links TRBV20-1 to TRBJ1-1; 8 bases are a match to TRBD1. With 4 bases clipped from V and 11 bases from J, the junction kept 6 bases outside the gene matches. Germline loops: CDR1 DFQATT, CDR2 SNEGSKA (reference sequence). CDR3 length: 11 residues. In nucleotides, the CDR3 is TGCAGTGCTACCCCCAGGGGGCCTGCTTTCTTT. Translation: CSATPRGPAFF.

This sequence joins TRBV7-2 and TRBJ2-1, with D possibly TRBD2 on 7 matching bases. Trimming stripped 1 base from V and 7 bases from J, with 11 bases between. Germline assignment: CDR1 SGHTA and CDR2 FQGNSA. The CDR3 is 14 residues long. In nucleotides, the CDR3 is TGTGCCAGCAGCTTAGGAGGGAGGGGGAATGAGCAGTTCTTC. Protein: CASSLGGRGNEQFF.